Described below is a single T cell receptor beta chain sequence and its context. Only in-frame clones appear in the TCRdb table, and some are missing; sequencing was by immunoSEQ multiplex PCR. Of 190,000 or so clones in the sample, around 92% are singletons; the top ten hold around 8.9%. The study counted Cohort 3 donors as recovered given two negative PCRs, clearance, or symptom resolution. The data were taken from a study of blood T cell repertoires in COVID-19. Study information: Some COVID-19 samples were acute and others convalescent; all came from the United States, Italy and Spain.

Trimming cost V 0 bases and J 7 bases; bases outside gene matches: 11. CDR1 LGHDT and CDR2 YNNKEL come from the germline V gene (reference sequence). This CDR3 is built from 16 residues. V usage is TRBV3-1 (or the pseudogene TRBV3-2) and J usage is TRBJ1-2; 7 positions agree with TRBD1. This TCR derives from a young woman who had recovered from COVID-19. The material sequenced was PBMCs or T cells enriched from blood (not recorded which). The CDR3 sequence: CASSQDWQGVRGGYTF. DNA for the CDR3: TGTGCCAGCAGCCAAGATTGGCAGGGGGTGCGGGGTGGCTACACCTTC.